This T cell receptor (beta chain) was sequenced for a study of blood T cell repertoires in COVID-19. Germline V gene sequence: CDR1 MNHNY, CDR2 SVGAGI (reference sequence). The CDR3 loop spans 15 amino acids. The junction had 8 bases not matched to a gene; V was cut back by 5 bases and J by 6 bases. The protocol was immunoSEQ multiplex PCR, while the TCRdb copy is restricted to in-frame clones and leaves out a portion. The table includes about 430,000 clones, around 90% detected once. This TCR was recovered from a young man with COVID-19, enrolled during active disease. The rearrangement links TRBV6-6 to TRBJ1-5; 9 bases match TRBD1. Sequenced material: peripheral blood. CDR3: CASSNSGTGLQPQHF. The CDR3, as DNA: TGTGCCAGCAGTAATTCCGGGACAGGGCTTCAGCCCCAGCATTTT.